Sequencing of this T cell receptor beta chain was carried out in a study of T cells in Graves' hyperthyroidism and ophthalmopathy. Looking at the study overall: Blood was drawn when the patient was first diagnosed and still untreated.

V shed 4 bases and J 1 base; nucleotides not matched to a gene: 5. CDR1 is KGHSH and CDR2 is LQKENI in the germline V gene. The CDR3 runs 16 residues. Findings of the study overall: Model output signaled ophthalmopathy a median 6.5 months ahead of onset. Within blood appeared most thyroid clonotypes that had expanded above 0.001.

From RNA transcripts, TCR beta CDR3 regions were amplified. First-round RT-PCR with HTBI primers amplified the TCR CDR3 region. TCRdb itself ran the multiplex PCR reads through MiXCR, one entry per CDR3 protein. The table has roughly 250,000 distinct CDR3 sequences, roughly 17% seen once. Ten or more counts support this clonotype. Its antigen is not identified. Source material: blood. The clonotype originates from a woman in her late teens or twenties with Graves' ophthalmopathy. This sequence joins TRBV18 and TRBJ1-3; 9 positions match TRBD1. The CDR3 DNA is TGTGCCAGCTCACAGACGGGACAGGGATCTGGAAACACCATATATTTT. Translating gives CASSQTGQGSGNTIYF.